A single sample gave rise to the 7 T cell receptor beta chains below, sequenced in a study of control samples from healthy donors and cancer patients. Some clones are missing from TCRdb's copy, which holds only in-frame ones; the method was immunoSEQ multiplex PCR. The repertoire consists of 90,000 or so clones, with around 85% occurring once and the leading ten covering 30% to 40%. Material: PBMCs. The receptors were gathered from a man aged 70 or older with lung cancer.

The chain carries TRBV18 and TRBJ2-3; possibly TRBD1 for D (5 bases). Per the germline V gene, CDR1 is KGHSH and CDR2 is LQKENI. The V gene lost 4 bases and the J gene lost 4 bases, with 12 bases spanning the gap. The CDR3 runs to 14 residues. CDR3 nucleotides: TGTGCCAGCTCACGACAGATTGAGTCAGATACGCAGTATTTT. As protein: CASSRQIESDTQYF.

The genes are TRBV2 and TRBJ1-2, with TRBD1 matching over 8 bases. The CDR3 is 13 residues long. CDR1 and CDR2 from the germline V gene are SNHLY and FYNNEI. The trim removed 7 bases at V and 0 bases at J, leaving 1 base unmatched. This CDR3 is CASNRGANYGYTF. The CDR3 DNA reads as TGTGCCAGCAACAGGGGGGCTAACTATGGCTACACCTTC.

The chain joins TRBV28 to TRBJ1-2; 9 bases map to TRBD1. The CDR3 covers 14 residues. With V trimmed by 8 bases and J by 4 bases, 8 bases remained unmatched. Germline CDR1 and CDR2: MDHEN and SYDVKM. The CDR3 sequence: CASYAGTGIYGYTF. The CDR3 bases are TGTGCCAGCTACGCCGGGACAGGGATCTATGGCTACACCTTC.

The chain employs TRBV21-1 and TRBJ1-2. TRBV21-1 is listed as a pseudogene. CDR3 length: 20 residues. The CDR3 DNA sequence: TGTGCCAGCAGCCCCCATAAAGGACCATTGGATGGCAGACGCTTCTATGGCTACACCTTC. The encoded protein is CASSPHKGPLDGRRFYGYTF.

The V call is TRBV11-2, the J call TRBJ2-1; 8 bases fit TRBD1. The CDR3 loop spans 15 amino acids. CDR1 is SGHAT and CDR2 is FQNNGV in the germline V gene. With 5 bases clipped from V and 6 bases from J, the junction kept 9 bases outside the gene matches. CDR3 residues: CASSSRAGTGNEQFF. The DNA of the CDR3 is TGTGCCAGCAGCAGCCGAGCCGGGACAGGCAATGAGCAGTTCTTC.

This chain connects TRBV11-2 to TRBJ2-7; D not certain. The CDR3 loop spans 13 amino acids. V lost 1 base and J 6 bases, leaving 10 bases between the germline ends. The germline V gene has CDR1 SGHAT and CDR2 FQNNGV. In DNA, the CDR3 is TGTGCCAGCAGCTTAGTAGCCCTCGGCGAGCAGTACTTC. Residues: CASSLVALGEQYF.

The rearrangement uses TRBV6-1 and TRBJ2-7; D is possibly TRBD1 (5 bases). CDR1 is MNHNS, CDR2 SASEGT, per germline. The CDR3 totals 16 residues. Trimming stripped 0 bases from V and 2 bases from J, with 14 bases between. The CDR3 bases are TGTGCCAGCAGTGAAGCGGTACAGGCACTTGCCTACGAGCAGTACTTC. Its protein product is CASSEAVQALAYEQYF.